The text below deals with one TCR beta chain. The antigen is unknown. This specimen comes from a study of T-cell reconstitution after alpha-beta-depleted transplantation in children. The CDR3 runs to 15 residues. Trimming removed 1 base from V and 2 bases from J, with 11 bases in between. Per germline, CDR1 LGHNA and CDR2 YSLEER. General study findings and limits: A year post-transplant, T-cell counts and diversity derived mostly from newly produced T cells.

Using unique molecular identifiers, the investigators prepared the TCRbeta library. Each CDR3 protein is one row after TCRdb ran MiXCR on the PCR reads. The sample contains more than 400,000 distinct CDR3 sequences, roughly 11% of which appear only once. The sequence came from a female patient aged 2-10 years who had a stem cell transplant for aplastic anemia, so the T cells may come from the graft donor. The sequencing here drew on PBMCs, mostly from graft donor cells, taken 180 days after TCRalphabeta/CD19-depleted stem cell transplant. J is TRBJ1-2 and V is TRBV4-3, with unresolved D. DNA of the CDR3: TGCGCCAGCAGCCAAGCCCGGGCAGCGAACTATGGCTACACCTTC. Its protein is CASSQARAANYGYTF.